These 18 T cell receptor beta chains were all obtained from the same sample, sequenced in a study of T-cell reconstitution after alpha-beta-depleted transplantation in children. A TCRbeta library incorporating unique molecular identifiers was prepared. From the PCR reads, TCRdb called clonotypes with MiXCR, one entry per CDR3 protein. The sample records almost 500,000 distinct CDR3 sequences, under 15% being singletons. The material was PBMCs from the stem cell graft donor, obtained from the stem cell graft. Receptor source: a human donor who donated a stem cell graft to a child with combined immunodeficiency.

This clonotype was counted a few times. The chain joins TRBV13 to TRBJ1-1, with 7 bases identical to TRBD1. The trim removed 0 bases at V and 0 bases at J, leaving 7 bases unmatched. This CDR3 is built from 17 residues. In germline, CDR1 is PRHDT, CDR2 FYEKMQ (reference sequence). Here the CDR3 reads CASSLGIGGLMNTEAFF. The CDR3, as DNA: TGTGCCAGCAGCTTAGGTATAGGGGGCCTAATGAACACTGAAGCTTTCTTT.

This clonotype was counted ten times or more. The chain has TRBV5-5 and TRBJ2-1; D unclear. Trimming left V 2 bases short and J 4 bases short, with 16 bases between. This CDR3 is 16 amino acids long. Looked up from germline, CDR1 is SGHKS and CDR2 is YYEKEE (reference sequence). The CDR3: CASSLVVQTTYNEQFF. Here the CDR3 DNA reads TGTGCCAGCAGCTTAGTAGTACAAACGACGTACAATGAGCAGTTCTTC.

The CDR3 protein is CASSPLAGGPVKLFF. In nucleotides, the CDR3 is TGTGCCAGCAGTCCCCTCGCCGGGGGGCCAGTAAAACTGTTTTTT. This rearrangement joins TRBV2 to TRBJ1-4; TRBD1 might be the D (6 bases). The CDR3 spans 15 residues. Trimming took off 5 bases at V and 10 bases at J, with 20 bases between the two ends. The germline gives CDR1 SNHLY, CDR2 FYNNEI.

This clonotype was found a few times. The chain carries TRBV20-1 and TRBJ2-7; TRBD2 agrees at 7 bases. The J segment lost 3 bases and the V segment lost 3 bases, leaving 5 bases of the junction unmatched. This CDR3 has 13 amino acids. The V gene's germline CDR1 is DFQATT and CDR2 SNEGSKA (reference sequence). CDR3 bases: TGCAGTGCTAGGAGCGGGGCCAACTACGAGCAGTACTTC. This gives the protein CSARSGANYEQYF.

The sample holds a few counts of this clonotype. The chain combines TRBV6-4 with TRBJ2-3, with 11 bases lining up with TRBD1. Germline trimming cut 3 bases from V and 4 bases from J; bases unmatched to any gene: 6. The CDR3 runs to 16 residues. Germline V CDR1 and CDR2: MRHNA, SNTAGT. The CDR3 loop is CASSESEGQGADTQYF. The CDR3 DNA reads TGTGCCAGCAGTGAATCAGAGGGACAGGGGGCAGATACGCAGTATTTT.

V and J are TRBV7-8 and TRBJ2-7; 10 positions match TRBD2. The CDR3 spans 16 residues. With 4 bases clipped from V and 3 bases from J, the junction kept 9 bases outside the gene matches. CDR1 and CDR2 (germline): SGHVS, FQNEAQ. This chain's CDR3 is CASSSLDLAGDYEQYF. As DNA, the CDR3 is TGTGCCAGCAGCTCCTTAGACCTAGCGGGGGACTACGAGCAGTACTTC.

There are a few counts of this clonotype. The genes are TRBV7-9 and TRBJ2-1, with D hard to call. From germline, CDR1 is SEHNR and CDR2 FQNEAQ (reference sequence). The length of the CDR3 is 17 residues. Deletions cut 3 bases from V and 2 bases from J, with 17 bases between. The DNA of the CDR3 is TGTGCCAGCAGCTTCTTAGGACCGACATTCCCCTACAATGAGCAGTTCTTC. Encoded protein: CASSFLGPTFPYNEQFF.

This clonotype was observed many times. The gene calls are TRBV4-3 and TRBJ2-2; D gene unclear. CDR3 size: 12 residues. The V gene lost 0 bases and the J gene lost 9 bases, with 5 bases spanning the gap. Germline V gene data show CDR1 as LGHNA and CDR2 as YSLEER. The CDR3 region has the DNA TGCGCCAGCAGCCAAGATTGGAGGGAGCTGTTTTTT. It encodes CASSQDWRELFF.

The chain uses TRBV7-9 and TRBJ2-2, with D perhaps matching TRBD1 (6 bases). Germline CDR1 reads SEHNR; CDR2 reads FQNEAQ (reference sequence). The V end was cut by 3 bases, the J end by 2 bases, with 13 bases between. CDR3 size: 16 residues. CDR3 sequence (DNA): TGTGCCAGCAGCTTGACCGGACAGCCAAACACCGGGGAGCTGTTTTTT. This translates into CASSLTGQPNTGELFF.

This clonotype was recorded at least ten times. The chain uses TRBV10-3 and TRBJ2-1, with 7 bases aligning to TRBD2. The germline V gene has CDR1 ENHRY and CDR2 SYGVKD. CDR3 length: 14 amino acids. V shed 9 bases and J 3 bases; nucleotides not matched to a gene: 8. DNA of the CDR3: TGTGCCATATCTAGCGGTTCCGACTACAATGAGCAGTTCTTC. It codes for CAISSGSDYNEQFF.

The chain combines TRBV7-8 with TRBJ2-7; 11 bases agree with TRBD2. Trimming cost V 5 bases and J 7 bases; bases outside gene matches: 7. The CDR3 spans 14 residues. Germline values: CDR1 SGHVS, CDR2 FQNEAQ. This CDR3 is CASSTTSGSKEQYF. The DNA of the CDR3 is TGTGCCAGCAGCACTACTAGCGGGAGCAAAGAGCAGTACTTC. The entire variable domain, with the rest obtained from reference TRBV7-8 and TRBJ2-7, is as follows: GAGVSQSPRYKVAKRGQDVALRCDPISGHVSLFWYQQALGQGPEFLTYFQNEAQLDKSGLPSDRFFAERPEGSVSTLKIQRTQQEDSAVYLCASSTTSGSKEQYFGPGTRLTVT.

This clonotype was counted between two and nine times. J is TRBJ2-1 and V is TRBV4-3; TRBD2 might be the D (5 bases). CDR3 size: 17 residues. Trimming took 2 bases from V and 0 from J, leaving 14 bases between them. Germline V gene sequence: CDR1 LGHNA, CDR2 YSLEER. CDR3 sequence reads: CASSQSRGPSSYNEQFF. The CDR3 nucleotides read TGCGCCAGCAGCCAATCTCGGGGTCCGAGCTCCTACAATGAGCAGTTCTTC.

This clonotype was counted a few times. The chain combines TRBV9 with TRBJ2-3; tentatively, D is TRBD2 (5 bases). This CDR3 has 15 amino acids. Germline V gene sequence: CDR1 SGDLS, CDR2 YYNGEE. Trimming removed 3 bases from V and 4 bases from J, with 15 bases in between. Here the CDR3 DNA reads TGTGCCAGCAGCGACAATCGGGGAGACTCAGATACGCAGTATTTT. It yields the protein CASSDNRGDSDTQYF.

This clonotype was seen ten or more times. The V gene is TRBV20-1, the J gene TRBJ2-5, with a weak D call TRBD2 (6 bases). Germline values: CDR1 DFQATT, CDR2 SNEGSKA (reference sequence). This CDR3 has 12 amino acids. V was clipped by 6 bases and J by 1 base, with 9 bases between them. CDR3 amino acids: CSALTSQETQYF. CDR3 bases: TGCAGTGCCCTGACTAGCCAAGAGACCCAGTACTTC.

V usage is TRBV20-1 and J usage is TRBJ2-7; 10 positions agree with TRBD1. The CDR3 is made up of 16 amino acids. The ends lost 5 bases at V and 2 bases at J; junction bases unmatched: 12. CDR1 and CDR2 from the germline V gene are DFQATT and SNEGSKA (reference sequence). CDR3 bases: TGCAGTGCTGGAGGACGGACAGGGGGGCCTCCCTACGAGCAGTACTTC. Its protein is CSAGGRTGGPPYEQYF.

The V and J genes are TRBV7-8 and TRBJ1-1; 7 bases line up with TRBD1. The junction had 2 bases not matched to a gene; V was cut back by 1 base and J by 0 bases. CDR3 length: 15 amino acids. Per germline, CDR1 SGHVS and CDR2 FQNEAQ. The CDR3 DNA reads TGTGCCAGCAGCTTAGGCGGGACAGTGAACACTGAAGCTTTCTTT. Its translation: CASSLGGTVNTEAFF.

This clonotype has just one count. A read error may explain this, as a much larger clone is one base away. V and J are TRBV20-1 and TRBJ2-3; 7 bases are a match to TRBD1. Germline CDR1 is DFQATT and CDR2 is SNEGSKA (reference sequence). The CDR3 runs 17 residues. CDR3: CCARDAQGGAGTDTQYF. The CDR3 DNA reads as TGCTGTGCTAGAGATGCCCAAGGGGGCGCAGGCACAGATACGCAGTATTTT.

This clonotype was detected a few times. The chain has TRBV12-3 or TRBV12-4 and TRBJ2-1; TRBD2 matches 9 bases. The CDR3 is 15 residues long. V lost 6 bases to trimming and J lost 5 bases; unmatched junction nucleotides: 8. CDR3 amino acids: CASRLGLALHNEQFF. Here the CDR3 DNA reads TGTGCCAGCAGGCTCGGACTAGCGCTCCACAATGAGCAGTTCTTC.